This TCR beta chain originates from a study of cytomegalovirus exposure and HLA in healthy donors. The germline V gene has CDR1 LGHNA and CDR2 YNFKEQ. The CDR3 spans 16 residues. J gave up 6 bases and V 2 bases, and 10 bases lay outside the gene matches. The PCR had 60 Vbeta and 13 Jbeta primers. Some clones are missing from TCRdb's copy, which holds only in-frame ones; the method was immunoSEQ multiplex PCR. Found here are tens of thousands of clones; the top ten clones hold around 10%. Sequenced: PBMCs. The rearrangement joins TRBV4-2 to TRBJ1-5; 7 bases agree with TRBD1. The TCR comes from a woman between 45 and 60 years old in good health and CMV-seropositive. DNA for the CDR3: TGTGCCAGCAGCCAAATCGATGACAGGGTTAGTCAGCCCCAGCATTTT. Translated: CASSQIDDRVSQPQHF.